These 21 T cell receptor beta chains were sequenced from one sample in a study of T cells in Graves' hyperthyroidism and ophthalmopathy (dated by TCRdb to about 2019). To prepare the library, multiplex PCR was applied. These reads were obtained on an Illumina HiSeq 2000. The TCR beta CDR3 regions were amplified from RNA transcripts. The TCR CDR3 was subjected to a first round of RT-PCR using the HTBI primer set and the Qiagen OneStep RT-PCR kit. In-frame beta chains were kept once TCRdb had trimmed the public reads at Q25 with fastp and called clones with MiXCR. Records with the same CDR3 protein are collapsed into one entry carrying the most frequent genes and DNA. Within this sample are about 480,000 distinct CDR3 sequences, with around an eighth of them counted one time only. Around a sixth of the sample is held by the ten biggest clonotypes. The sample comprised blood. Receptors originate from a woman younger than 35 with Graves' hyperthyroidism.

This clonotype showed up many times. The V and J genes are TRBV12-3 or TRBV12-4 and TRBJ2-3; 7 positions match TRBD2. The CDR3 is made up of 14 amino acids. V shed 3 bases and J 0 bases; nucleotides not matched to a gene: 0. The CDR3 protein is CASSLGGSTDTQYF. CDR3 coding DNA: TGTGCCAGCAGTTTGGGAGGGAGCACAGATACGCAGTATTTT.

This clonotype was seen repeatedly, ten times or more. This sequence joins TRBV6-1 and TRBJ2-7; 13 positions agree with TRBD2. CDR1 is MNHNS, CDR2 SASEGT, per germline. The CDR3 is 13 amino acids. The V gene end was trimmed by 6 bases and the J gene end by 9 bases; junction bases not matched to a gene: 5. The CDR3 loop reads CASRPGLAGLQYF. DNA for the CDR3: TGTGCCAGCAGACCGGGACTAGCGGGATTGCAGTACTTC.

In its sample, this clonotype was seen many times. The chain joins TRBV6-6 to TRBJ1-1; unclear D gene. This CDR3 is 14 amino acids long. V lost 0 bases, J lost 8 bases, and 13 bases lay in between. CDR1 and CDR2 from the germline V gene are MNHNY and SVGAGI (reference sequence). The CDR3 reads CASSYSDGRGEAFF. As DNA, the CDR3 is TGTGCCAGCAGTTACTCGGACGGCCGTGGAGAAGCTTTCTTT.

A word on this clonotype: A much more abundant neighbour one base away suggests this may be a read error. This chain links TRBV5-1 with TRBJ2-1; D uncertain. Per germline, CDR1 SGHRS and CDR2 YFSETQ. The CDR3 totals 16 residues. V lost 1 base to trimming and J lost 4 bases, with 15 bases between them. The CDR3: CASSLSSGRVYNEQFF. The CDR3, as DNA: TGCGCCAGCAGCTTGAGTTCCGGACGGGTATACAATGAGCAGTTCTTC.

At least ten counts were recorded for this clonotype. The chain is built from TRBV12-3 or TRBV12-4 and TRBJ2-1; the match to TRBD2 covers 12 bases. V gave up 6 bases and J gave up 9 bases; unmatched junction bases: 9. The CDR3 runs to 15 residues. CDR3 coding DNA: TGTGCCAGCAGACCGACTAGCGGGAGCGAGGGTGAGCAGTTCTTC. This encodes CASRPTSGSEGEQFF.

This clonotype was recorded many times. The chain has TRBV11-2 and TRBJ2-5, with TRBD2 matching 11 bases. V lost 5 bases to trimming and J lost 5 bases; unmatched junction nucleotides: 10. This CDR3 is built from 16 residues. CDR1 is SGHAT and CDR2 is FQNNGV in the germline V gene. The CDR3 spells CASSISGLAGGETQYF. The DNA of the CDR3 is TGTGCCAGCAGCATTAGTGGGCTAGCGGGGGGCGAGACCCAGTACTTC.

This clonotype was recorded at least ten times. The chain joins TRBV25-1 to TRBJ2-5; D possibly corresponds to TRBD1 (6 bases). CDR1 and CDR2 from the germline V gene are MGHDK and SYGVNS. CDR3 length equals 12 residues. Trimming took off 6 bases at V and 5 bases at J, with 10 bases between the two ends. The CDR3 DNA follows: TGTGCCAGCAGATCAGGGGACGAGACCCAGTACTTC. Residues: CASRSGDETQYF.

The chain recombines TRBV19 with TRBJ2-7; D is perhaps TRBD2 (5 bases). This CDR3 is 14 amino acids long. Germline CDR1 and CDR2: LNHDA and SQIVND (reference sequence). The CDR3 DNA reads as TGTGCCAATAGTAACGCAGAGGGCGACTACGAGCAGTACGTC. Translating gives CANSNAEGDYEQYV.

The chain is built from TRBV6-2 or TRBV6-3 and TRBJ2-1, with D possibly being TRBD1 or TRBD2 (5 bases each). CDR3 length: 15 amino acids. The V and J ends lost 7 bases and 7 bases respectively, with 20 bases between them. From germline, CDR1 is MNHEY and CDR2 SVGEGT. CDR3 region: CASTGSWPRENEQFF. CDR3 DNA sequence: TGTGCCAGCACCGGGTCGTGGCCCAGGGAGAATGAGCAGTTCTTC.

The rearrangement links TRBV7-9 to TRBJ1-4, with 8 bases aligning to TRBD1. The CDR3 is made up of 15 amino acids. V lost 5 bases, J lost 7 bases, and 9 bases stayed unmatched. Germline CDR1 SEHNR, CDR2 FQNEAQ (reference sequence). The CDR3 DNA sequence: TGTGCCAGCAGCCTCGGGACAGGTGGAACTGAAAAACTGTTTTTT. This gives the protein CASSLGTGGTEKLFF.

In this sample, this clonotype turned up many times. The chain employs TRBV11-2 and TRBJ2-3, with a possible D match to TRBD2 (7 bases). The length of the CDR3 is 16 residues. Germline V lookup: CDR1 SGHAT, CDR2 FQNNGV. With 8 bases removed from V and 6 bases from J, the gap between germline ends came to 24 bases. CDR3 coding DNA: TGTGCCAGCTCCCCTCGGGGGGCCCTTTTCCCTGATACGCAGTATTTT. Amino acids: CASSPRGALFPDTQYF.

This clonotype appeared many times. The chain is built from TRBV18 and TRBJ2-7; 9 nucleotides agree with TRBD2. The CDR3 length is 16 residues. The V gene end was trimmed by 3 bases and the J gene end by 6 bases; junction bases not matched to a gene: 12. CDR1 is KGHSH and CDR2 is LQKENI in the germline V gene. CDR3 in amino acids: CASSPGVLAGEGEQYV. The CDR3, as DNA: TGTGCCAGCTCACCTGGGGTATTAGCGGGAGAGGGCGAGCAGTACGTC.

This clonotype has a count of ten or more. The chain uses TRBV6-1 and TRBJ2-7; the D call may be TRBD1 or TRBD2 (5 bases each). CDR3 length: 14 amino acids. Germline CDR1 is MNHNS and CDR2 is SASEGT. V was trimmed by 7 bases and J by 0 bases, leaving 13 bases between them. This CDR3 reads CASIRGESSYEQYV. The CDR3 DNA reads TGTGCCAGCATTAGAGGGGAGAGCTCCTACGAGCAGTACGTC.

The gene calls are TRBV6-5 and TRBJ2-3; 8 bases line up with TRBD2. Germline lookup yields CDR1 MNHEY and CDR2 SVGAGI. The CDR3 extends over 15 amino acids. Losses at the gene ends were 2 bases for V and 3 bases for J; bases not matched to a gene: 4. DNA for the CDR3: TGTGCCAGCAGTTACCGGGCTAGCGGGACAGATACGCAGTATTTT. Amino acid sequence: CASSYRASGTDTQYF.

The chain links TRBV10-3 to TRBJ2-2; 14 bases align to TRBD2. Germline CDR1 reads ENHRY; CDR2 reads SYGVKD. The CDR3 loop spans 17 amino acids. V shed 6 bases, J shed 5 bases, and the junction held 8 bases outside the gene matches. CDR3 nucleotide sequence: TGTGCCATCAGGCGACTAGCGGGAGGGACGGGAACCGGGGAGCTGTTTTTT. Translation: CAIRRLAGGTGTGELFF.

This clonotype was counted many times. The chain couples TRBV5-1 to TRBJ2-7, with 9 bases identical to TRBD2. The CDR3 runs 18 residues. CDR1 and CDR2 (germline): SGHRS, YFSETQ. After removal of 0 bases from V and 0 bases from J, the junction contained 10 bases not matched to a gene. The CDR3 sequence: CASSLEISGSPSSYEQYF. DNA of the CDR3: TGCGCCAGCAGCTTGGAGATTAGCGGGAGTCCCAGCTCCTACGAGCAGTACTTC.

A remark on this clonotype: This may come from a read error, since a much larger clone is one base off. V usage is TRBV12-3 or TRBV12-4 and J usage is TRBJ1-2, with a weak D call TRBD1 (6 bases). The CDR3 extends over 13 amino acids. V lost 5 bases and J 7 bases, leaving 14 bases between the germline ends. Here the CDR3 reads CASSVMKGGGYTF. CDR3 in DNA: TGTGCCAGCAGTGTAATGAAAGGGGGTGGCTACACCTTC.

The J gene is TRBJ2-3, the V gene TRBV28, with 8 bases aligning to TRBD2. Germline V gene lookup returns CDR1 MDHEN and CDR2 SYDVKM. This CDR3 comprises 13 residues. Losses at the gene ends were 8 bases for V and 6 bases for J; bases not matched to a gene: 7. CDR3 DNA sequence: TGTGCCAGCCTAGCGGGTCATGGGGATACGCAGTATTTT. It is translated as CASLAGHGDTQYF. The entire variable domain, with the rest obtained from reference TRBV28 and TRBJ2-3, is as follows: DVKVTQSSRYLVKRTGEKVFLECVQDMDHENMFWYRQDPGLGLRLIYFSYDVKMKEKGDIPEGYSVSREKKERFSLILESASTNQTSMYLCASLAGHGDTQYFGPGTRLTVL.

The CDR3 is CASSRRPGVETQYF. In DNA, the CDR3 is TGTGCCAGTTCACGTAGACCGGGAGTGGAGACCCAGTACTTC. The chain links TRBV9 to TRBJ2-5, with D possibly TRBD2 on 6 matching bases. Germline CDR1 reads SGDLS; CDR2 reads YYNGEE. The CDR3 is 14 amino acids. The ends were cut back, 8 bases at V and 5 bases at J, with 19 bases in the middle.

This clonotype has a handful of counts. The CDR3 bases are TGTGCCAGCAGCTTAGAGGGGGAAGGGCCCCAGCATTTT. Translated: CASSLEGEGPQHF. This chain connects TRBV7-3 to TRBJ1-5, with D tentatively TRBD1 (6 bases). V lost 2 bases to trimming and J lost 9 bases, with 11 bases between them. The CDR3 spans 13 residues. CDR1 is SGHTA and CDR2 is FQGTGA in the germline V gene.

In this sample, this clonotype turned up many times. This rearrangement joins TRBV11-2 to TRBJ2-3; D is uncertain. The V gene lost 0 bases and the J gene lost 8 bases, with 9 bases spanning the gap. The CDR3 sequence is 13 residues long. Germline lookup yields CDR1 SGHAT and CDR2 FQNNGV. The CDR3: CASSLELQSTQYF. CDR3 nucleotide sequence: TGTGCCAGCAGCTTAGAACTACAGTCTACGCAGTATTTT.